The clone carrying this T cell receptor (beta chain) was counted a few times. The data stem from a study of T cells in Graves' hyperthyroidism and ophthalmopathy. RNA transcripts were the template for amplifying TCR beta CDR3 regions. HTBI primers were used for first-round RT-PCR of the TCR CDR3. TCRdb re-derived calls from the multiplex PCR reads in MiXCR, one entry per CDR3 protein. This sample has about 350,000 distinct CDR3 sequences, with about an eighth found just once. The PBMCs had their origin in roughly 9.4 ml of fresh peripheral blood. The material sequenced was blood. This TCR was sampled from a woman aged 40-49 years with Graves' ophthalmopathy.

The CDR3 spells CASSLQAVDEQFF. The DNA for the CDR3 is TGCGCCAGCAGCTTGCAGGCCGTGGATGAGCAGTTCTTC. V gene TRBV4-1 combines with J gene TRBJ2-1; unclear D gene. V was pared by 5 bases and J by 8 bases, with 13 bases between. This CDR3 is built from 13 residues. Germline values: CDR1 MGHRA, CDR2 YSYEKL.